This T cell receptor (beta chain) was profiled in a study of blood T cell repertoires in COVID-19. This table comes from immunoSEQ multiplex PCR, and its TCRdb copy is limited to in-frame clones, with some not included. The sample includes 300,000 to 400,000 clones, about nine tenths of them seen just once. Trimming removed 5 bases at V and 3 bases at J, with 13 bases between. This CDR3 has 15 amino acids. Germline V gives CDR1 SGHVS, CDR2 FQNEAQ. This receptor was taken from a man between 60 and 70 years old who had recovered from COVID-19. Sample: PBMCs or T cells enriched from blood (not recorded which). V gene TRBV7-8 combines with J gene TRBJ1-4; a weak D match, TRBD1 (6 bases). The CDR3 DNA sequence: TGTGCCAGCAGCCCAGGGGTACAGCCTAATGAAAAACTGTTTTTT. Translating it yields CASSPGVQPNEKLFF.